What follows are 32 T cell receptor beta chains derived from one specimen sequenced in a study of blood T cell repertoires in COVID-19. Assay: immunoSEQ multiplex PCR; the TCRdb copy retains only in-frame clones and omits some. The profile shows about 110,000 clones, about 88% of them singletons. Sequences were obtained from peripheral blood. The receptors shown here come from a human donor in a cohort sampled during active COVID-19.

V is TRBV28 and J is TRBJ1-2; 8 positions match TRBD1. The CDR3 sequence is 14 residues long. CDR1 is MDHEN and CDR2 is SYDVKM in the germline V gene. After removal of 5 bases from V and 2 bases from J, the junction contained 4 bases not matched to a gene. CDR3 sequence: CASSIRQGNYGYTF. The CDR3 nucleotides are TGTGCCAGCAGTATTAGACAGGGGAACTATGGCTACACCTTC.

This sequence joins TRBV7-6 and TRBJ2-7; 8 bases are shared with TRBD1. Trimming took 1 base from V and 0 from J; bases not matched to a gene: 2. Germline CDR1 SGHVS, CDR2 FNYEAQ. CDR3 length: 15 amino acids. CDR3 nucleotides: TGTGCCAGCAGCTTAGGGGGGACAGGCTCCTACGAGCAGTACTTC. Its translation is CASSLGGTGSYEQYF.

The rearrangement joins TRBV7-9 to TRBJ2-5; 12 nucleotides align to TRBD1. CDR1 is SEHNR, CDR2 FQNEAQ, per germline (reference sequence). V shed 5 bases, J shed 1 base, and the junction held 8 bases outside the gene matches. This CDR3 has 17 residues. The CDR3 sequence: CASSKGTGGPSQETQYF. The CDR3 DNA sequence: TGTGCCAGCAGCAAAGGGACAGGGGGCCCAAGCCAAGAGACCCAGTACTTC.

The chain has TRBV27 and TRBJ2-7; tentatively, D is TRBD1 (5 bases). The CDR3 loop spans 16 amino acids. In germline, CDR1 is MNHEY, CDR2 SMNVEV (reference sequence). V dropped 3 bases and J dropped 0 bases, with 15 bases sitting between them. CDR3 in DNA: TGTGCCAGCAGTTTTGCCTGGGGTGGGGCCTCCTACGAGCAGTACTTC. This encodes CASSFAWGGASYEQYF.

The chain links TRBV5-6 to TRBJ1-5, with 7 positions matching TRBD1. V lost 3 bases, J lost 0 bases, and 3 bases stayed unmatched. The germline CDR1 and CDR2 sequences are SGHDT and YYEEEE. This CDR3 is built from 15 residues. The DNA of the CDR3 is TGTGCCAGCAGCTACGGGACAGATAGCAATCAGCCCCAGCATTTT. Translation gives CASSYGTDSNQPQHF.

The CDR3 is CASSPTGLHGYTF. The CDR3 region has the DNA TGTGCCAGCAGCCCCACAGGGTTACATGGCTACACCTTC. This sequence joins TRBV6-6 and TRBJ1-2, with D tentatively TRBD1 (6 bases). This CDR3 region has 13 residues. With 6 bases removed from V and 6 bases from J, the gap between germline ends came to 14 bases. Germline lookup yields CDR1 MNHNY and CDR2 SVGAGI (reference sequence).

The chain carries TRBV5-6 and TRBJ1-4; TRBD1 agrees at 9 bases. The trim removed 1 base at V and 8 bases at J, leaving 12 bases unmatched. There are 17 residues in the CDR3. Germline CDR1 reads SGHDT; CDR2 reads YYEEEE. The chain's CDR3 is CASSLFGTGGGDEKLFF. The DNA for the CDR3 is TGTGCCAGCAGCTTGTTCGGTACAGGGGGCGGGGACGAAAAACTGTTTTTT.

This clone was seen a single time. This chain uses TRBV6-5 with TRBJ1-1, with TRBD1 matching 8 bases. The CDR3 is made up of 15 amino acids. Germline V gives CDR1 MNHEY, CDR2 SVGAGI. V shed 5 bases and J 2 bases; nucleotides not matched to a gene: 7. The CDR3 DNA sequence: TGTGCCAGCAGTCGCGGGGACAGGCTAAACACTGAAGCTTTCTTT. Its protein product is CASSRGDRLNTEAFF.

CDR3 sequence reads: CASSQERGRAREQYF. The CDR3 region has the DNA TGTGCCAGCAGCCAAGAACGCGGGAGGGCCAGGGAGCAGTACTTC. The chain recombines TRBV14 with TRBJ2-7; the match to TRBD2 covers 9 bases. CDR1 SGHDN and CDR2 FVKESK come from the germline V gene. V shed 0 bases, J shed 7 bases, and the junction held 7 bases outside the gene matches. CDR3 length equals 15 residues.

The chain is built from TRBV5-6 and TRBJ1-2; possible D gene TRBD1, 6 bases. Germline V gives CDR1 SGHDT, CDR2 YYEEEE. The V end was cut by 1 base, the J end by 2 bases, with 18 bases between. CDR3 length: 17 residues. CDR3 in amino acids: CASSLLNARQANYGYTF. The CDR3 region has the DNA TGTGCCAGCAGCTTGCTAAATGCGAGACAGGCAAACTATGGCTACACCTTC. Full variable domain (rest looked up from reference TRBV5-6 and TRBJ1-2): DAGVTQSPTHLIKTRGQQVTLRCSPKSGHDTVSWYQQALGQGPQFIFQYYEEEERQRGNFPDRFSGHQFPNYSSELNVNALLLGDSALYLCASSLLNARQANYGYTFGSGTRLTVV.

The V call is TRBV5-1, the J call TRBJ2-7; possible D gene TRBD1, 6 bases. Germline lookup yields CDR1 SGHRS and CDR2 YFSETQ. This CDR3 has 13 residues. Trimming removed 0 bases at V and 4 bases at J, with 8 bases between. The CDR3 region has the DNA TGCGCCAGCAGCTTGGAGGGGGTTTACGAGCAGTACTTC. This codes for CASSLEGVYEQYF.

The chain couples TRBV3-1 (or the pseudogene TRBV3-2) to TRBJ2-7; perhaps TRBD2 as D (5 bases). In germline, CDR1 is LGHDT, CDR2 YNNKEL (reference sequence). V lost 1 base and J lost 1, with 14 bases in between. There are 16 residues in the CDR3. DNA for the CDR3: TGTGCCAGCAGCCAAGGAAGCCCTCAGCGGTCCTACGAGCAGTACTTC. This gives the protein CASSQGSPQRSYEQYF.

The chain links TRBV14 to TRBJ2-1; 11 bases fit TRBD2. Losses at the gene ends were 1 base for V and 9 bases for J; bases not matched to a gene: 5. The germline V gene has CDR1 SGHDN and CDR2 FVKESK. The CDR3 length is 15 residues. The chain's CDR3 is CASSQVSSGRAEQFF. In nucleotides, the CDR3 is TGTGCCAGCAGCCAAGTCAGTAGCGGGAGGGCTGAGCAGTTCTTC.

This rearrangement joins TRBV5-1 to TRBJ2-5; D may be TRBD2 (5 bases). V was shortened by 4 bases and J by 4 bases, with 17 bases between the two germline ends. The CDR3 spans 15 residues. Germline V gene lookup returns CDR1 SGHRS and CDR2 YFSETQ. The CDR3 protein is CASSPSPYGGETQYF. CDR3 in DNA: TGCGCCAGCAGCCCCAGCCCGTATGGAGGAGAGACCCAGTACTTC.

This rearrangement joins TRBV5-1 to TRBJ2-3; 7 positions agree with TRBD2. Germline values: CDR1 SGHRS, CDR2 YFSETQ. The CDR3 length is 15 residues. V trimming: 4 bases; J trimming: 2 bases; junction bases outside the gene matches: 7. The CDR3 DNA follows: TGCGCCAGCAGCCCCGGGGGGAGGGACACAGATACGCAGTATTTT. Translated: CASSPGGRDTDTQYF. The variable domain in full, completed from reference TRBV5-1 and TRBJ2-3, reads KAGVTQTPRYLIKTRGQQVTLSCSPISGHRSVSWYQQTPGQGLQFLFEYFSETQRNKGNFPGRFSGRQFSNSRSEMNVSTLELGDSALYLCASSPGGRDTDTQYFGPGTRLTVL.

V is TRBV7-9 and J is TRBJ2-2, with D hard to call. V dropped 5 bases and J dropped 0 bases, with 7 bases sitting between them. The CDR3 consists of 14 residues. Germline V gene lookup returns CDR1 SEHNR and CDR2 FQNEAQ (reference sequence). The CDR3 region is CASSVQTNTGELFF. The DNA for the CDR3 is TGTGCCAGCAGCGTACAGACGAACACCGGGGAGCTGTTTTTT. Supplemented by reference TRBV7-9 and TRBJ2-2, the full variable domain reads DTGVSQNPRHKITKRGQNVTFRCDPISEHNRLYWYRQTLGQGPEFLTYFQNEAQLEKSRLLSDRFSAERPKGSFSTLEIQRTEQGDSAMYLCASSVQTNTGELFFGEGSRLTVL.

The chain joins TRBV5-1 to TRBJ2-5; maybe TRBD2 (5 bases). The germline V and J ends were trimmed by 0 bases and 5 bases, with 11 bases remaining between them. CDR3 size: 14 residues. Germline values: CDR1 SGHRS, CDR2 YFSETQ. DNA of the CDR3: TGCGCCAGCAGCTTGGTGGTAGCGAGGGAGACCCAGTACTTC. It encodes CASSLVVARETQYF.

This chain uses TRBV5-1 with TRBJ2-7; 8 bases map to TRBD2. V was clipped by 7 bases and J by 3 bases; unmatched bases: 6. The V gene's germline CDR1 is SGHRS and CDR2 YFSETQ. The CDR3 totals 13 residues. CDR3 in amino acids: CASGTGTSYEQYF. The DNA of the CDR3 is TGCGCCAGCGGGACCGGGACTAGCTACGAGCAGTACTTC.

The rearrangement joins TRBV30 to TRBJ1-5; D not resolved. The V gene lost 0 bases and the J gene lost 0 bases, with 6 bases spanning the gap. The CDR3 is made up of 14 amino acids. The germline gives CDR1 GTSNPN, CDR2 SVGIG (reference sequence). Here the CDR3 DNA reads TGTGCCTGGAGTGTTGGGCTTAGCAATCAGCCCCAGCATTTT. This gives the protein CAWSVGLSNQPQHF.

The chain has TRBV21-1 and TRBJ2-7; TRBD1, the table's D call, was not compared with the DNA. TRBV21-1 is a documented pseudogene. The length of the CDR3 is 12 residues. CDR3 nucleotides: TGTGCCAGCAGCAAAGACAGGGACGAGCAGTACTTC. Protein: CASSKDRDEQYF.

V is TRBV12-5 and J is TRBJ2-7, with 9 nucleotides matching TRBD2. After removal of 0 bases from V and 5 bases from J, the junction contained 5 bases not matched to a gene. The CDR3 has 15 amino acids. Germline assignment: CDR1 LGHNT and CDR2 FRNRAP. This CDR3 is CASGLVTSGENEQYF. Written as DNA, the CDR3 is TGTGCTAGTGGTTTGGTGACTAGCGGAGAAAACGAGCAGTACTTC. The full variable domain, completed using reference TRBV12-5 and TRBJ2-7, is DARVTQTPRHKVTEMGQEVTMRCQPILGHNTVFWYRQTMMQGLELLAYFRNRAPLDDSGMPKDRFSAEMPDATLATLKIQPSEPRDSAVYFCASGLVTSGENEQYFGPGTRLTVT.

CDR3 DNA sequence: TGTGCCAGCAGGGGAACAGGGGCAGATACGCAGTATTTT. It specifies CASRGTGADTQYF. The chain is built from TRBV2 and TRBJ2-3; the match to TRBD1 covers 7 bases. Losses at the gene ends were 6 bases for V and 4 bases for J; bases not matched to a gene: 4. The germline V gene has CDR1 SNHLY and CDR2 FYNNEI. The CDR3 loop spans 13 amino acids.

This chain uses TRBV19 with TRBJ1-1; perhaps TRBD1 as D (5 bases). Germline V gene lookup returns CDR1 LNHDA and CDR2 SQIVND (reference sequence). V lost 2 bases to trimming and J lost 1 base, with 11 bases between them. CDR3 length: 15 amino acids. The CDR3 is CASSIPWGGNTEAFF. DNA for the CDR3: TGTGCCAGTAGTATACCTTGGGGGGGGAACACTGAAGCTTTCTTT.

This chain joins TRBV4-1 and TRBJ1-6, with a possible D match to TRBD1 (5 bases). Germline CDR1 MGHRA, CDR2 YSYEKL. V dropped 0 bases and J dropped 9 bases, with 12 bases sitting between them. The CDR3 length is 15 residues. CDR3 nucleotide sequence: TGCGCCAGCAGCCAAGATAACCGGGGGAGTTCACCCCTCCACTTT. Protein: CASSQDNRGSSPLHF.

This chain connects TRBV5-1 to TRBJ2-7, with 7 bases fitting TRBD1. The CDR3 spans 15 residues. CDR1 and CDR2 from the germline V gene are SGHRS and YFSETQ. With V trimmed by 3 bases and J by 1 base, 7 bases remained unmatched. CDR3 protein: CASSSKGTVSYEQYF. CDR3 sequence (DNA): TGCGCCAGCAGCTCCAAGGGGACAGTGTCCTACGAGCAGTACTTC. The full variable domain, in which reference TRBV5-1 and TRBJ2-7 provide the parts outside the CDR3, is KAGVTQTPRYLIKTRGQQVTLSCSPISGHRSVSWYQQTPGQGLQFLFEYFSETQRNKGNFPGRFSGRQFSNSRSEMNVSTLELGDSALYLCASSSKGTVSYEQYFGPGTRLTVT.

In its sample, this clone was seen a few times. The chain uses TRBV19 and TRBJ1-5, with a tentative D call TRBD1 (5 bases). The length of the CDR3 is 16 residues. V lost 5 bases and J 2 bases, leaving 16 bases between the germline ends. Germline V gene lookup returns CDR1 LNHDA and CDR2 SQIVND (reference sequence). CDR3 DNA: TGTGCCAGTAGTGGGTCTGGGCAGGGCCGCAATCAGCCCCAGCATTTT. Its protein product is CASSGSGQGRNQPQHF.

The chain couples TRBV2 to TRBJ1-5; TRBD1 might be the D (5 bases). The CDR3 length is 13 residues. CDR1 and CDR2 from the germline V gene are SNHLY and FYNNEI. The germline V and J ends were trimmed by 10 bases and 6 bases, with 16 bases remaining between them. As DNA, the CDR3 is TGTGCCATCTCGGACGGGGGAGGTCAGCCCCAGCATTTT. Protein: CAISDGGGQPQHF.

The V call is TRBV15, the J call TRBJ2-1; D might be TRBD2 (5 bases). Germline V gene data show CDR1 as LNHNV and CDR2 as YYDKDF (reference sequence). The CDR3 sequence is 13 residues long. V shed 5 bases and J shed 8 bases, with 13 bases lying between them. CDR3 sequence (DNA): TGTGCCACCAGCGTTGTGCACGGGGATGAGCAGTTCTTC. Amino acid sequence: CATSVVHGDEQFF.

The genes are TRBV9 and TRBJ2-1, with D possibly being TRBD2 (6 bases). Trimming took off 0 bases at V and 9 bases at J, with 13 bases between the two ends. This CDR3 comprises 14 residues. Germline-derived CDR1 and CDR2 are SGDLS and YYNGEE. CDR3 in amino acids: CASSVAGEDIEQFF. The CDR3 nucleotides are TGTGCCAGCAGCGTAGCGGGAGAAGACATTGAGCAGTTCTTC.

V is TRBV19 and J is TRBJ1-2; TRBD1 agrees at 7 bases. This CDR3 contains 13 residues. Germline assignment: CDR1 LNHDA and CDR2 SQIVND (reference sequence). Trimming at V came to 4 bases and at J to 5 bases, leaving 4 bases not matched to a gene. As DNA, the CDR3 is TGTGCCAGTAGTAGACAGGGCCAGTATGGCTACACCTTC. It yields the protein CASSRQGQYGYTF.

This clone was detected only a few times. The CDR3 reads CASSLQPGQGGNEQFF. In DNA, the CDR3 is TGCGCCAGCAGCTTGCAACCCGGACAGGGGGGCAATGAGCAGTTCTTC. The rearrangement links TRBV5-1 to TRBJ2-1; 10 nucleotides agree with TRBD1. The CDR3 loop spans 16 amino acids. After removal of 1 base from V and 6 bases from J, the junction contained 7 bases not matched to a gene. Germline loops: CDR1 SGHRS, CDR2 YFSETQ.

There are a few counts of this clone. The V and J genes are TRBV11-2 and TRBJ2-7; 8 bases match TRBD1. CDR1 and CDR2 (germline): SGHAT, FQNNGV. V gave up 1 base and J gave up 7 bases; unmatched junction bases: 15. This CDR3 has 17 amino acids. The CDR3 DNA sequence: TGTGCCAGCAGCTTAGGCCCCGGCAGGGGGCGCTTCGAGGAGCAGTACTTC. It specifies CASSLGPGRGRFEEQYF. Drawing the rest from reference TRBV11-2 and TRBJ2-7, the complete variable domain is EAGVAQSPRYKIIEKRQSVAFWCNPISGHATLYWYQQILGQGPKLLIQFQNNGVVDDSQLPKDRFSAERLKGVDSTLKIQPAKLEDSAVYLCASSLGPGRGRFEEQYFGPGTRLTVT.